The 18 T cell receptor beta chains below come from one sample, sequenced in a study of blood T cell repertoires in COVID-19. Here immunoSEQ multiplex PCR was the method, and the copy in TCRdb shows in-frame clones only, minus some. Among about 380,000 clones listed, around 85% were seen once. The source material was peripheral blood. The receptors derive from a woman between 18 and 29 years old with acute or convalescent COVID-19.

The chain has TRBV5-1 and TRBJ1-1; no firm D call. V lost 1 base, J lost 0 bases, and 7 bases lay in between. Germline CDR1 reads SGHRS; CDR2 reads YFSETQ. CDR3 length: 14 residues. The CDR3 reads CASSLMSLNTEAFF. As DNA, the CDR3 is TGCGCCAGCAGCTTGATGTCTCTGAACACTGAAGCTTTCTTT. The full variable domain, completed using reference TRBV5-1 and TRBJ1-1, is KAGVTQTPRYLIKTRGQQVTLSCSPISGHRSVSWYQQTPGQGLQFLFEYFSETQRNKGNFPGRFSGRQFSNSRSEMNVSTLELGDSALYLCASSLMSLNTEAFFGQGTRLTVV.

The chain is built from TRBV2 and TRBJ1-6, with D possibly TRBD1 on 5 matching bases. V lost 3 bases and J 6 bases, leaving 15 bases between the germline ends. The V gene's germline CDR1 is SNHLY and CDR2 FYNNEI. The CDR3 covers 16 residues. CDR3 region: CASSERLAGVNSPLHF. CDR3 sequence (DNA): TGTGCCAGCAGTGAGAGATTGGCGGGGGTTAATTCACCCCTCCACTTT.

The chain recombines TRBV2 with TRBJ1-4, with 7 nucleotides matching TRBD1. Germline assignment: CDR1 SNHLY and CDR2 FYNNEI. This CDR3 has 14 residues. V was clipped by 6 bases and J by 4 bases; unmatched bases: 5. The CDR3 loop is CASRDRTGNEKLFF. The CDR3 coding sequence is TGTGCCAGCAGGGACAGGACTGGTAATGAAAAACTGTTTTTT.

The CDR3 coding sequence is TGTGCCAGCAAAATACGGGGGATGAGAACTGAAGCTTTCTTT. It encodes CASKIRGMRTEAFF. The V gene is TRBV6-5, the J gene TRBJ1-1, with TRBD1 as a possible D gene (5 bases). Per the germline V gene, CDR1 is MNHEY and CDR2 is SVGAGI. V lost 7 bases and J 5 bases, leaving 17 bases between the germline ends. This CDR3 spans 14 amino acids.

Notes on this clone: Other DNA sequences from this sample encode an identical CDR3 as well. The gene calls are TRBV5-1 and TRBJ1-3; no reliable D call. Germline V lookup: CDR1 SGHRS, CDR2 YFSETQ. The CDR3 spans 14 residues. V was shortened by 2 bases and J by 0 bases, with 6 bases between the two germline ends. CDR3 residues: CASSLQSSGNTIYF. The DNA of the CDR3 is TGCGCCAGCAGCTTACAAAGCTCTGGAAACACCATATATTTT.

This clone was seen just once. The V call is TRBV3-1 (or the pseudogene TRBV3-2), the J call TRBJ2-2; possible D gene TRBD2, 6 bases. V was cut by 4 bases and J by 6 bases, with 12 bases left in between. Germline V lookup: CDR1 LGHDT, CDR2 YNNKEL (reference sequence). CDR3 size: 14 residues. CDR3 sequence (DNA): TGTGCCAGCAGCCGACGGACTATTTCCGGGGAGCTGTTTTTT. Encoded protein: CASSRRTISGELFF.

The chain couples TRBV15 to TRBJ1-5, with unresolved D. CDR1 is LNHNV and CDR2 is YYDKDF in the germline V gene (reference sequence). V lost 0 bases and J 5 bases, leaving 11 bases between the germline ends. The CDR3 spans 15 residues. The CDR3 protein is CATSRDNRRDQPQHF. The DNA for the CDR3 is TGTGCCACCAGCAGAGATAATCGGAGGGATCAGCCCCAGCATTTT.

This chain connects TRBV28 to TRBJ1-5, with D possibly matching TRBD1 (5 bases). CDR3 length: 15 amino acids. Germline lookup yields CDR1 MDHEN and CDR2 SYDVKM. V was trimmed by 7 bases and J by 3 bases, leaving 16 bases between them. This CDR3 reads CASTTGGTYNQPQHF. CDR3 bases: TGTGCCAGCACGACGGGGGGTACTTACAATCAGCCCCAGCATTTT.

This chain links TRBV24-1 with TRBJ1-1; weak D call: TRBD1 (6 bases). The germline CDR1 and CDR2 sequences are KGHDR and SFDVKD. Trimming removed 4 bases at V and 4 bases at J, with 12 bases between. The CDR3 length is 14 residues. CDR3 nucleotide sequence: TGTGCCACCAGTGAGAGGGGGGGGGTCACTGAAGCTTTCTTT. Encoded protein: CATSERGGVTEAFF.

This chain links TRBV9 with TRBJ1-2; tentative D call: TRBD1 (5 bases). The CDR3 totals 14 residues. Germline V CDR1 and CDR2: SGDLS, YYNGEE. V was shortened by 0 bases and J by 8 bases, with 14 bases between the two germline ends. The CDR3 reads CASSVEGVGFGYTF. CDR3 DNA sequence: TGTGCCAGCAGCGTAGAAGGGGTTGGTTTCGGCTACACCTTC.

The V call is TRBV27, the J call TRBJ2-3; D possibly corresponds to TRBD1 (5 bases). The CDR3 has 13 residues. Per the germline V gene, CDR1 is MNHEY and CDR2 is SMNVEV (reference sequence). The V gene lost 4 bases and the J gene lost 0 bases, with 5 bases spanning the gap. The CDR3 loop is CASSWGSTDTQYF. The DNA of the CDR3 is TGTGCCAGCAGTTGGGGCAGCACAGATACGCAGTATTTT.

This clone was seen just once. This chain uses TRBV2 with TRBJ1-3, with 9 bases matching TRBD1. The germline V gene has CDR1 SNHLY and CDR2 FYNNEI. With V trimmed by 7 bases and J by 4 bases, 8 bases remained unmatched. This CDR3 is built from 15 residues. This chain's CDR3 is CASKGDRAPGNTIYF. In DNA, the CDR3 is TGTGCCAGCAAGGGGGACAGGGCGCCGGGAAACACCATATATTTT.

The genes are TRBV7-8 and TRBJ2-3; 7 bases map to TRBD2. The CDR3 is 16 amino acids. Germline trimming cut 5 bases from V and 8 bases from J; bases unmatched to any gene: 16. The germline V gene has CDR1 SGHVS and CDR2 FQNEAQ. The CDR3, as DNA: TGTGCCAGCAGCGCGGGGACTACTCAAGGAGCAGTTACGCAGTATTTT. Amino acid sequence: CASSAGTTQGAVTQYF.

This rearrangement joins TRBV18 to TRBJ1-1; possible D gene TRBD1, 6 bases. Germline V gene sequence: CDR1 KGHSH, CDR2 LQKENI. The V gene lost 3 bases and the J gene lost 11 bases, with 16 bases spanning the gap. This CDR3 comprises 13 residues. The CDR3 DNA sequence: TGTGCCAGCTCACCGGGGGCCCTCCAGGTCGCTTTCTTT. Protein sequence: CASSPGALQVAFF.

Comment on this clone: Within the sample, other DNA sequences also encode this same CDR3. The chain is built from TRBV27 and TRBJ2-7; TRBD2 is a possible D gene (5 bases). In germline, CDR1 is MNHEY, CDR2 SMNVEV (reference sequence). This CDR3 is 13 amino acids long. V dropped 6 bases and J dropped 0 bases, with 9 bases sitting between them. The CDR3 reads CASRLDISYEQYF. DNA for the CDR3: TGTGCCAGCAGACTAGACATCTCCTACGAGCAGTACTTC.

The CDR3 sequence is CASSGDRERTGYTF. The CDR3 nucleotides are TGTGCCAGTAGTGGGGACAGGGAGAGAACTGGCTACACCTTC. This chain uses TRBV19 with TRBJ1-2; TRBD1 matches 9 bases. This CDR3 spans 14 amino acids. The V and J ends lost 5 bases and 7 bases, in that order; junction bases with no gene match: 8. Germline CDR1 and CDR2: LNHDA and SQIVND (reference sequence).

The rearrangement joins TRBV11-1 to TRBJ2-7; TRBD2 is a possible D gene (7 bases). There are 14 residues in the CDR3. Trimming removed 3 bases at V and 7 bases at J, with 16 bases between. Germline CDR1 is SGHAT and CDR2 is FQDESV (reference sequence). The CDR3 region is CASSFGGLDVEQYF. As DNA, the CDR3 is TGTGCCAGCAGCTTCGGGGGGCTAGATGTTGAGCAGTACTTC.

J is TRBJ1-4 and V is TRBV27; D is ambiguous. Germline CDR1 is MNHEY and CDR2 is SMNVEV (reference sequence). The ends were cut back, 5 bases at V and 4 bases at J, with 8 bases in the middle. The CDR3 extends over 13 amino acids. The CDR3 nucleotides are TGTGCCAGCAGTGGCACAGATAATGAAAAACTGTTTTTT. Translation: CASSGTDNEKLFF. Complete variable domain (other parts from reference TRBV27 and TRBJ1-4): EAQVTQNPRYLITVTGKKLTVTCSQNMNHEYMSWYRQDPGLGLRQIYYSMNVEVTDKGDVPEGYKVSRKEKRNFPLILESPSPNQTSLYFCASSGTDNEKLFFGSGTQLSVL.